The present entry profiles one TCR beta chain with its context. This clone was counted only a few times. Its antigen is not yet known. Base qualities are not at hand, and no much larger clone is one base apart. The library was made by PCR. The reads were generated on an Illumina HiSeq 4000. High-throughput sequencing was used to profile the TCR beta-chain CDR3 region of every patient. The source study handled its data this way. Drawing on CDR3 differences between clinicopathological groups, the researchers built a classifier meant to tell apart patients with distant-metastatic papillary thyroid cancer. The Shannon index was used to assess repertoire diversity, and the Morisita-Horn index was used to assess tumor-blood repertoire similarity. Through fastp at Q25 and MiXCR, TCRdb rebuilt clones from the public reads, retaining in-frame beta chains. The V and J calls were not made by the authors but by TCRdb's processing. In all, the sample holds 15,000 or so clones, and 26% of those were seen once. About 23% of the sample belongs to the ten largest clones.

The sample is drawn from a study of metastatic and nonmetastatic thyroid tumors (dated by TCRdb to between 2020 and 2021). With respect to the entire study: The researchers compared repertoires between peripheral blood samples and tumor or nodule tissue samples from patients with malignant or benign thyroid disease.

No patient had received any treatment before thyroid surgery. Using T-cell receptor beta sequencing, the study looked back at clinical samples from patients collected from about 2011 to 2019. Trimming at the junction amounts to 1 base on V and 7 bases on J, and the germline ends lie 10 bases apart. CDR1 MNHEY and CDR2 SMNVEV are derived from the germline V gene (reference sequence). Taken from cysteine to phenylalanine, the CDR3 has 14 residues. Solely the CDR3 DNA is kept, with 42 bases framed from the first base. The research as a whole found: In both blood and tumor samples, TCR beta diversity was reported to be significantly higher in malignant tumors than in benign nodules.

The TCR was taken from a female donor with papillary thyroid cancer or a benign thyroid nodule (not recorded which). Some clones in this sample may be carry-over from other donors' samples. Recombination linked TRBV27 to TRBJ1-4; the D gene lacks a confident call. Specimen: tumor tissue. The CDR3 region has the sequence CASSLYRKGEKLFF. The base sequence is TGTGCCAGCAGTTTATACCGTAAGGGTGAAAAACTGTTTTTT.